This T cell receptor (beta chain) was found in a study of T cells in women clearing cervical HPV infection. Method: immunoSEQ multiplex PCR; TCRdb's copy keeps in-frame clones and lacks some. The specimen's table records around 20,000 clones. Judged by frequency, this clone is medium-sized. The CDR3 end lies 3 residues beyond the end of the read and is filled in from the germline J gene. The CDR3 consists of 15 residues. Germline V lookup: CDR1 SGHVS, CDR2 FNYEAQ. The ends lost 1 base at V and 4 bases at J; junction bases unmatched: 4. This chain uses TRBV7-6 with TRBJ2-1, with TRBD1 matching over 7 bases. Sequenced input: blood buffy coat. This clonotype originated in a woman aged 18-70 years with a cervical HPV16 infection that either progressed to CIN3+ or cleared (not recorded which). Incomplete CDR3 DNA: TGTGCCAGCAGCTTAGGCACAGGGGTTTACAATGAG. This sequence encodes CASSLGTGVYNE. In full, the CDR3 is CASSLGTGVYNEQFF.